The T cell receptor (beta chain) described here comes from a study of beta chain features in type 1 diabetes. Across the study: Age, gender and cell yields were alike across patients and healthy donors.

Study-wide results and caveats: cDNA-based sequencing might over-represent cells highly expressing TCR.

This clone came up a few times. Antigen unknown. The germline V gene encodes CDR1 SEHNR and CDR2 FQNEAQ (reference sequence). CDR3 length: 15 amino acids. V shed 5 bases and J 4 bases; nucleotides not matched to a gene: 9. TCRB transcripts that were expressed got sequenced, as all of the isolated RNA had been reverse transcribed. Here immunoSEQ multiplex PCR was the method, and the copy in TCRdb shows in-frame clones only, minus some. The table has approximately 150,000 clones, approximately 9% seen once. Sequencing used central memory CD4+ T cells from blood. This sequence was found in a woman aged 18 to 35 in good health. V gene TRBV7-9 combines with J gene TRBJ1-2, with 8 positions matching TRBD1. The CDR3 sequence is CASSPSPGQGYGYTF. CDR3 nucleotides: TGTGCCAGCAGCCCTAGCCCAGGACAGGGCTATGGCTACACCTTC.